Below, 11 T cell receptor beta chains from the same sample are listed, as sequenced in a study of blood T cell repertoires in COVID-19. Profiled with immunoSEQ multiplex PCR; TCRdb holds only in-frame clones, not every one. The sample consists of roughly 250,000 clones, 75% to 85% of them appearing once. The material sequenced was peripheral blood. These receptors all come from a human donor in a cohort sampled during active COVID-19.

The genes are TRBV5-5 and TRBJ1-2, with TRBD1 matching over 9 bases. Germline trimming cut 4 bases from V and 4 bases from J; bases unmatched to any gene: 5. CDR1 is SGHKS, CDR2 YYEKEE, per germline (reference sequence). The CDR3 covers 14 residues. CDR3 amino acids: CASSRTGDGYGYTF. CDR3 coding DNA: TGTGCCAGCAGCCGGACAGGGGACGGCTATGGCTACACCTTC.

The J gene is TRBJ2-3, the V gene TRBV28; 11 bases map to TRBD2. Looked up from germline, CDR1 is MDHEN and CDR2 is SYDVKM. The CDR3 covers 14 residues. The J segment lost 5 bases and the V segment lost 6 bases, leaving 4 bases of the junction unmatched. The chain's CDR3 is CASSLAGGEDTQYF. The CDR3 coding sequence is TGTGCCAGCAGCTTAGCGGGGGGGGAAGATACGCAGTATTTT. The full variable domain, completed using reference TRBV28 and TRBJ2-3, is DVKVTQSSRYLVKRTGEKVFLECVQDMDHENMFWYRQDPGLGLRLIYFSYDVKMKEKGDIPEGYSVSREKKERFSLILESASTNQTSMYLCASSLAGGEDTQYFGPGTRLTVL.

The chain employs TRBV3-1 (or the pseudogene TRBV3-2) and TRBJ1-1; D perhaps matches TRBD1 (6 bases). V lost 0 bases and J lost 3, with 14 bases in between. This CDR3 comprises 16 residues. Germline CDR1 reads LGHDT; CDR2 reads YNNKEL (reference sequence). The CDR3 reads CASSQDRGTADTEAFF. The CDR3 coding sequence is TGTGCCAGCAGCCAAGATAGGGGGACGGCCGACACTGAAGCTTTCTTT.

J is TRBJ2-5 and V is TRBV5-1; D call uncertain. The CDR3 sequence is 12 residues long. Trimming cost V 6 bases and J 2 bases, with 8 bases left between them. Germline-derived CDR1 and CDR2 are SGHRS and YFSETQ. CDR3 bases: TGCGCCAGCACCTTAACACAAGAGACCCAGTACTTC. This translates into CASTLTQETQYF.

This rearrangement joins TRBV2 to TRBJ1-1; D is perhaps TRBD1 (5 bases). There are 14 residues in the CDR3. Germline V gives CDR1 SNHLY, CDR2 FYNNEI. With 4 bases removed from V and 0 bases from J, the gap between germline ends came to 9 bases. The CDR3 DNA reads as TGTGCCAGCAGTGTCGGGGGAATGAACACTGAAGCTTTCTTT. This encodes CASSVGGMNTEAFF.

The chain joins TRBV19 to TRBJ2-5, with D tentatively TRBD1 (6 bases). CDR1 is LNHDA, CDR2 SQIVND, per germline (reference sequence). The length of the CDR3 is 14 residues. Trimming removed 4 bases from V and 0 bases from J, with 9 bases in between. The CDR3 DNA follows: TGTGCCAGTAGTAGGGGGCCCAACCAAGAGACCCAGTACTTC. It codes for CASSRGPNQETQYF.

The chain carries TRBV4-1 and TRBJ2-5, with 12 positions matching TRBD1. Trimming at V came to 3 bases and at J to 5 bases, leaving 7 bases not matched to a gene. This CDR3 has 16 residues. CDR1 and CDR2 from the germline V gene are MGHRA and YSYEKL. CDR3 bases: TGCGCCAGCAGCCAGTCCGGGACAGGGGGCTGGGAGACCCAGTACTTC. Its translation: CASSQSGTGGWETQYF.

Only a few counts were recorded for this clone. The DNA for the CDR3 is TGTGCCAGCAGCCAGAACAGGGGGGCTGAAGCTTTCTTT. This gives the protein CASSQNRGAEAFF. The J gene is TRBJ1-1, the V gene TRBV6-5; TRBD1 matches 8 bases. The CDR3 runs to 13 residues. With V trimmed by 6 bases and J by 6 bases, 6 bases remained unmatched. Germline lookup yields CDR1 MNHEY and CDR2 SVGAGI.

This clone was counted at least ten times. This chain links TRBV19 with TRBJ1-1; the D gene is possibly TRBD1 (6 bases). With 3 bases removed from V and 1 base from J, the gap between germline ends came to 12 bases. CDR1 and CDR2 (germline): LNHDA, SQIVND (reference sequence). This CDR3 is 15 amino acids long. The CDR3 spells CASSIRGDTNTEAFF. The CDR3 region has the DNA TGTGCCAGTAGTATCAGAGGGGACACGAACACTGAAGCTTTCTTT.

The genes are TRBV7-3 and TRBJ1-3; 8 bases line up with TRBD1. The ends lost 5 bases at V and 4 bases at J; junction bases unmatched: 10. The CDR3 loop spans 16 amino acids. Germline assignment: CDR1 SGHTA and CDR2 FQGTGA. The CDR3 nucleotides read TGTGCCAGCAGCCCAGACAGGGGACGGGGAGGAAACACCATATATTTT. This codes for CASSPDRGRGGNTIYF.

The chain uses TRBV3-1 (or the pseudogene TRBV3-2) and TRBJ2-1, with 12 bases fitting TRBD2. The CDR3 extends over 20 amino acids. The V gene's germline CDR1 is LGHDT and CDR2 YNNKEL (reference sequence). The V segment lost 4 bases and the J segment 15 bases; nucleotides outside the gene matches: 28. The CDR3 spells CASSPNQRGSFLAGGPVLFF. CDR3 sequence (DNA): TGTGCCAGCAGCCCTAACCAACGGGGGAGCTTTCTAGCGGGAGGGCCGGTTCTGTTCTTC.